What follows is one TCR beta chain and its context. As yet, its antigen is unknown. This CDR3 comprises 16 residues. V was clipped by 1 base and J by 3 bases, with 14 bases between them. Germline V gene sequence: CDR1 LGHNA, CDR2 YNFKEQ. The data were taken from a study of T cell responses to AZD1222 COVID-19 vaccine. Study observations and caveats: Clonal diversity may have been underestimated, and the donors were mostly white British, with more females than males.

Libraries were prepared by immunoSEQ multiplex PCR; TCRdb keeps only in-frame clonotypes and omits some of them. Among around 150,000 clones listed, around 95% were seen once. This TCR was sampled from an adult in good health. The sample was peripheral blood, taken on day 0 of AZD1222 vaccination. V usage is TRBV4-2 and J usage is TRBJ2-3; D is ambiguous. CDR3: CASSQGTDLRTDTQYF. As DNA, the CDR3 is TGTGCCAGCAGCCAAGGTACGGACCTTCGGACAGATACGCAGTATTTT.